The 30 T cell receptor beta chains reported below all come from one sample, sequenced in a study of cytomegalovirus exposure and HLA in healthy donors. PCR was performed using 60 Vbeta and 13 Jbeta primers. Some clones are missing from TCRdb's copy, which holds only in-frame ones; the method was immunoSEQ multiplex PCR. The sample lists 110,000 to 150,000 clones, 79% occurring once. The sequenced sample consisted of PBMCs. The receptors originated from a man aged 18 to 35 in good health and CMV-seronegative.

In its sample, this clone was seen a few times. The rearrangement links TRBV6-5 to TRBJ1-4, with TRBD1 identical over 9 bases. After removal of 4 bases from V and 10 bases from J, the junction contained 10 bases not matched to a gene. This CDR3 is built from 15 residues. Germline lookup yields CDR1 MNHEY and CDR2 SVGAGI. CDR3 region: CASSFSQGAPGKLFF. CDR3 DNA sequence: TGTGCCAGCAGTTTTTCACAGGGGGCGCCCGGAAAACTGTTTTTT.

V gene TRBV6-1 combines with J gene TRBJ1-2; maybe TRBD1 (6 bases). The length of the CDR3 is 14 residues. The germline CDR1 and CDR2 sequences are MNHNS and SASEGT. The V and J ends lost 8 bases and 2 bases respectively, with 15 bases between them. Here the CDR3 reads CASQTGTPNYGYTF. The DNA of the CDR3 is TGTGCCAGCCAAACAGGGACCCCCAACTATGGCTACACCTTC.

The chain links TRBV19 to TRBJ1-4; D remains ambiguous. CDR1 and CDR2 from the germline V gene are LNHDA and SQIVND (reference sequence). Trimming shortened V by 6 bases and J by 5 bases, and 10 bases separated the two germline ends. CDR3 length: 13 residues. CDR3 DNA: TGTGCCAGTAGAATTTCGGGGAATGAAAAACTGTTTTTT. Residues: CASRISGNEKLFF.

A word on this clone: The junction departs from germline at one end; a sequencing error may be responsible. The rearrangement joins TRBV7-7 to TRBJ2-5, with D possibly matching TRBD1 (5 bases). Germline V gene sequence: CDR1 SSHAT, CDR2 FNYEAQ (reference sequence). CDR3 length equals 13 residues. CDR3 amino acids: CASSLGAQETQYF. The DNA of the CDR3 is TGTGCTAGCAGCTTAGGGGCCCAAGAGACCCAGTACTTC.

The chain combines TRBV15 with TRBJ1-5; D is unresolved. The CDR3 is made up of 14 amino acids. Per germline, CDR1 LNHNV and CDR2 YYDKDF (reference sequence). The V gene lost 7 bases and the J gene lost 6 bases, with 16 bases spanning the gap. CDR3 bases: TGTGCCACCACTCCGGGGAGGTTGGGTCAGCCCCAGCATTTT. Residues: CATTPGRLGQPQHF.

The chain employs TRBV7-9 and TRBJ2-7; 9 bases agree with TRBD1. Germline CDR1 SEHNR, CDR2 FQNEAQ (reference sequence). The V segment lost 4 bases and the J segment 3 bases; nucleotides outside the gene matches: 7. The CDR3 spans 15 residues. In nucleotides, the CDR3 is TGTGCCAGCAGCTCTCCCGGGACAGGGAACTACGAGCAGTACTTC. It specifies CASSSPGTGNYEQYF.

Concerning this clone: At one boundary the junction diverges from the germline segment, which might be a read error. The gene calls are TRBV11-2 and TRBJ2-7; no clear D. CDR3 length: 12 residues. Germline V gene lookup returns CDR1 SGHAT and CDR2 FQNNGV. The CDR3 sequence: CASSLVSIAVHF. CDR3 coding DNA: TGTGCCAGCAGCTTAGTGTCAATTGCGGTACACTTC.

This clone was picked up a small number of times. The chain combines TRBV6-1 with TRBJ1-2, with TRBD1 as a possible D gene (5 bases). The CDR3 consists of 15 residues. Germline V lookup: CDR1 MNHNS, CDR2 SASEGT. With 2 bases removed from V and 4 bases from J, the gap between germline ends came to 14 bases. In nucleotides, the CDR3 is TGTGCCAGCAGTGAAAGGAGACAGATACCCTATGGCTACACCTTC. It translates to CASSERRQIPYGYTF.

DNA of the CDR3: TGTGCCAGCAGCCCAAGACAGTATATGAACTATGGCTACACCTTC. This encodes CASSPRQYMNYGYTF. The V and J genes are TRBV6-5 and TRBJ1-2; D is possibly TRBD1 (5 bases). The V and J ends lost 6 bases and 2 bases respectively, with 16 bases between them. The CDR3 spans 15 residues. Per the germline V gene, CDR1 is MNHEY and CDR2 is SVGAGI.

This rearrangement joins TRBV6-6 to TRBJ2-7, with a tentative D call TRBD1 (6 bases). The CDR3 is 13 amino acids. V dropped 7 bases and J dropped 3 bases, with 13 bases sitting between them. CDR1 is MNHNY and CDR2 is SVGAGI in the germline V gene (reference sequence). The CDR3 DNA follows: TGTGCCAGCATTGAAACAGGGCGCTACGAGCAGTACTTC. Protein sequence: CASIETGRYEQYF.

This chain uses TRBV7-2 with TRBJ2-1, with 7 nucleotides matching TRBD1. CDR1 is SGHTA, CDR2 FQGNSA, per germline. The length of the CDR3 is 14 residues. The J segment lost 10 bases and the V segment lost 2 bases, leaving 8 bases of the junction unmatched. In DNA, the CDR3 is TGTGCCAGCAGCTTATATGAGACAGGGACGGAGCAGTTCTTC. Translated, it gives CASSLYETGTEQFF.

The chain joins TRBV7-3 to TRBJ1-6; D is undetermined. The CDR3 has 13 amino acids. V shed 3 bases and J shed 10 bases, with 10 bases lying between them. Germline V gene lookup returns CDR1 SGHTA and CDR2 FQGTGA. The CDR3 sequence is CASSFGKYSPLHF. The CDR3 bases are TGTGCCAGCAGCTTCGGGAAGTACTCACCCCTCCACTTT. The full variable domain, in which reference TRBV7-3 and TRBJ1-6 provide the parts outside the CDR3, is GAGVSQTPSNKVTEKGKYVELRCDPISGHTALYWYRQSLGQGPEFLIYFQGTGAADDSGLPNDRFFAVRPEGSVSTLKIQRTERGDSAVYLCASSFGKYSPLHFGNGTRLTVT.

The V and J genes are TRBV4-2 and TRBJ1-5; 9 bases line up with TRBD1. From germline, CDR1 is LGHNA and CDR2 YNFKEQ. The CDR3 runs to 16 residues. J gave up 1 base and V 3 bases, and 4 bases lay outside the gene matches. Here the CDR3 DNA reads TGTGCCAGCAGCCAGGTGGGGACAGGGAGCAATCAGCCCCAGCATTTT. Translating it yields CASSQVGTGSNQPQHF.

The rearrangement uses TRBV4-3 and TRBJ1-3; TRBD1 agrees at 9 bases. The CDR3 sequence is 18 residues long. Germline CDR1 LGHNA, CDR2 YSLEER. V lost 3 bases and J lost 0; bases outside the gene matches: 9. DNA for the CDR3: TGCGCCAGCAGCCATTTCGGGACAGGGATGAGCTCTGGAAACACCATATATTTT. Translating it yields CASSHFGTGMSSGNTIYF.

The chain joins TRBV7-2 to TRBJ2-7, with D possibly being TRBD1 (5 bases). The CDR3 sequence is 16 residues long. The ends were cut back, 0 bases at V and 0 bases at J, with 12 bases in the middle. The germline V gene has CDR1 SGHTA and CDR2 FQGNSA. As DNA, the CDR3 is TGTGCCAGCAGCTTAGCGGGCAGACAGATCTCCTACGAGCAGTACTTC. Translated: CASSLAGRQISYEQYF.

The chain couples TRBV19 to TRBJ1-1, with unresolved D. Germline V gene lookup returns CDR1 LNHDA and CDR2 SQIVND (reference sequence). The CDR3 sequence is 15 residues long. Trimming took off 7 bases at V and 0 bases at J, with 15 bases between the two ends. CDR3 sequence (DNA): TGTGCCAGTACCAAAGGTCCAGACATGAACACTGAAGCTTTCTTT. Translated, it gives CASTKGPDMNTEAFF.

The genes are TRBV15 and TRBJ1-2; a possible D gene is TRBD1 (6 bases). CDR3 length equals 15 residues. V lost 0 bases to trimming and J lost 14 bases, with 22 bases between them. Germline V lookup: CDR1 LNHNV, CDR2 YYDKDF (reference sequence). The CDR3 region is CATSRDNLIGQRSTF. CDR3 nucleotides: TGTGCCACCAGCAGAGATAATTTGATAGGACAGAGGTCGACCTTC. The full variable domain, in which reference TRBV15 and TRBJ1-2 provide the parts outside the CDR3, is DAMVIQNPRYQVTQFGKPVTLSCSQTLNHNVMYWYQQKSSQAPKLLFHYYDKDFNNEADTPDNFQSRRPNTSFCFLDIRSPGLGDTAMYLCATSRDNLIGQRSTFGSGTRLTVV.

Written as DNA, the CDR3 is TGTGCCAGCAGTTTAAGCGGACAGGGTTGGCAGCCCCAGCATTTT. It yields the protein CASSLSGQGWQPQHF. The chain employs TRBV27 and TRBJ1-5, with 8 bases fitting TRBD1. Germline trimming cut 2 bases from V and 7 bases from J; bases unmatched to any gene: 7. Germline CDR1 is MNHEY and CDR2 is SMNVEV (reference sequence). CDR3 size: 15 residues.

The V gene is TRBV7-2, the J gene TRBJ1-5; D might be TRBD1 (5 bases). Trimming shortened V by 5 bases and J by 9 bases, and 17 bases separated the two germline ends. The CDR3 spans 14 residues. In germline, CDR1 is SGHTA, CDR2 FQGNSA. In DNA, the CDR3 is TGTGCCAGCAGCCGTGACAGCCAGGAGAGGCCCCAGCATTTT. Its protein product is CASSRDSQERPQHF. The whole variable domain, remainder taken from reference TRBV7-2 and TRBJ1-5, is GAGVSQSPSNKVTEKGKDVELRCDPISGHTALYWYRQSLGQGLEFLIYFQGNSAPDKSGLPSDRFSAERTGGSVSTLTIQRTQQEDSAVYLCASSRDSQERPQHFGDGTRLSIL.

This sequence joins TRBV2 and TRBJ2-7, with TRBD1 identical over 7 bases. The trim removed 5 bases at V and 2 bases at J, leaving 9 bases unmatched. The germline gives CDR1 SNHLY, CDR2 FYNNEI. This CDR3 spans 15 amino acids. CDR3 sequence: CASSLIGDRTYEQYF. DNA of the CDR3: TGTGCCAGCAGTCTTATCGGGGACAGAACCTACGAGCAGTACTTC. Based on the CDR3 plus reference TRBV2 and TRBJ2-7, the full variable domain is EPEVTQTPSHQVTQMGQEVILRCVPISNHLYFYWYRQILGQKVEFLVSFYNNEISEKSEIFDDQFSVERPDGSNFTLKIRSTKLEDSAMYFCASSLIGDRTYEQYFGPGTRLTVT.

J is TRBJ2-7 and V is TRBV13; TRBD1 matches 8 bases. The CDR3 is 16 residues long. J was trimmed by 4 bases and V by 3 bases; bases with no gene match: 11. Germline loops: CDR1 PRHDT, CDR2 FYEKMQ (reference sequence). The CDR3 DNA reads TGTGCCAGCAGCTTTCTTGGACAGGGTGATTGGTACGAGCAGTACTTC. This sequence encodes CASSFLGQGDWYEQYF.

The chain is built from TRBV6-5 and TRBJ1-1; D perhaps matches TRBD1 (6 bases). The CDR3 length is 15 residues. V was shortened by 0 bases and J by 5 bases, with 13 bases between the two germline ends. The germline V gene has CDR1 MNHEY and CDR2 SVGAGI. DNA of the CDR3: TGTGCCAGCAGTTACTCGAAAGGGGGGGGGACTGAAGCTTTCTTT. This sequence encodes CASSYSKGGGTEAFF.

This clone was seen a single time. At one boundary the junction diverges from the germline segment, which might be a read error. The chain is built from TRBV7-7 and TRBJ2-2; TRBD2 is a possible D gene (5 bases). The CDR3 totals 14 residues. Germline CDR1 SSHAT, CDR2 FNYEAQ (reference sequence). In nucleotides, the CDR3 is TGTGCTAGCAGCAGAAGCGGAGGCCCCGGGGAGCTGTTTTTT. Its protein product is CASSRSGGPGELFF.

The chain's CDR3 is CASREKQGRMNTEAFF. The CDR3 nucleotides read TGTGCCAGCAGGGAAAAACAGGGGAGAATGAACACTGAAGCTTTCTTT. V and J are TRBV2 and TRBJ1-1, with 7 bases that match TRBD1. Germline trimming cut 6 bases from V and 0 bases from J; bases unmatched to any gene: 10. Germline values: CDR1 SNHLY, CDR2 FYNNEI. This CDR3 has 16 residues.

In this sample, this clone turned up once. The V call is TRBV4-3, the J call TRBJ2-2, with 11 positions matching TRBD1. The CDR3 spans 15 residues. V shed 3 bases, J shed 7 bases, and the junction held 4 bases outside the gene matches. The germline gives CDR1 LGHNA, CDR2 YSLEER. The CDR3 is CASSQGGQGVGELFF. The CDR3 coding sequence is TGCGCCAGCAGCCAGGGGGGACAGGGGGTCGGGGAGCTGTTTTTT.

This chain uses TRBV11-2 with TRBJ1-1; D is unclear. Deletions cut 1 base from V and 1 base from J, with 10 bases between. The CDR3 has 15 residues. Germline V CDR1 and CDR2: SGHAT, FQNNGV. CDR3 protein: CASSLVSIPNTEAFF. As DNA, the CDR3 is TGTGCCAGCAGCTTAGTGAGCATCCCGAACACTGAAGCTTTCTTT.

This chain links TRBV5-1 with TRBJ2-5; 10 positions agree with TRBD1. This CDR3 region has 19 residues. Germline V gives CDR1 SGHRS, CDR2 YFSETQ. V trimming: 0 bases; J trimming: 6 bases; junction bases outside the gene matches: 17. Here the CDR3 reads CASSLARRPGTGEGKTQYF. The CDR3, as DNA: TGCGCCAGCAGCTTGGCGCGGCGACCCGGGACAGGGGAGGGAAAGACCCAGTACTTC.

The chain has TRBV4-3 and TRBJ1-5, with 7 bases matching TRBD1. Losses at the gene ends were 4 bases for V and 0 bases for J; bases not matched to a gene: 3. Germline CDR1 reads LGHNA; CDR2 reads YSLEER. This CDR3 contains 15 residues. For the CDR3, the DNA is TGCGCCAGCAGCCCGGGGACAGCTAGCAATCAGCCCCAGCATTTT. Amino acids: CASSPGTASNQPQHF.

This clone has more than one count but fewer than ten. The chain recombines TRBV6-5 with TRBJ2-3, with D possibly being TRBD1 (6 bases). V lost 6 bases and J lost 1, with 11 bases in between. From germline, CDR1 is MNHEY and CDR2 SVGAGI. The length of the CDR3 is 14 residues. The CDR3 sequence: CASRATGRTDTQYF. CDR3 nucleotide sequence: TGTGCCAGCAGGGCGACAGGTCGCACAGATACGCAGTATTTT.

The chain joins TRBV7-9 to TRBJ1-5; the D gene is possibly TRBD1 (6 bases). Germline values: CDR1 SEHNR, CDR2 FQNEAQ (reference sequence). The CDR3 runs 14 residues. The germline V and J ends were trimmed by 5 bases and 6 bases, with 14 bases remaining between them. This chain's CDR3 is CASSKGQSLQPQHF. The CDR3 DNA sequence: TGTGCCAGCAGCAAAGGACAGTCCCTTCAGCCCCAGCATTTT.